Following are 26 T cell receptor beta chains from one sample sequenced in a study of regulatory T cells in long-lasting Graves disease. Construction of the TCR beta libraries employed iRepertoire HTBI primers in conjunction with Arm-PCR of CDR3 regions. TCRdb redid the calling of the multiplex PCR reads with MiXCR, one entry per CDR3 protein. The repertoire consists of approximately 310,000 distinct CDR3 sequences, with 15% to 20% occurring once and the leading ten covering more than 35%. Regarding time point: newly diagnosed GD, antithyroid drugs for less than 3 months. The TCR library was made from RNA extracted from PBMCs. The sequenced sample was peripheral blood mononuclear cells (PBMCs), obtained at new diagnosis, from a patient treated with antithyroid drugs. The receptors shown here come from a female donor with Graves disease.

This clonotype has a count of ten or more. The chain recombines TRBV7-9 with TRBJ2-7, with 15 bases identical to TRBD2. Germline V gene sequence: CDR1 SEHNR, CDR2 FQNEAQ (reference sequence). The CDR3 runs to 17 residues. V dropped 3 bases and J dropped 3; count of bases not matched to a gene: 6. CDR3 sequence (DNA): TGTGCCAGCAGCTTTGTGGGACTAGCGGGAGGAGTCTACGAGCAGTACTTC. Translated: CASSFVGLAGGVYEQYF.

This clonotype has only a few counts. V and J are TRBV20-1 and TRBJ2-3; D unclear. CDR1 and CDR2 from the germline V gene are DFQATT and SNEGSKA (reference sequence). The CDR3 has 15 residues. With 6 bases removed from V and 3 bases from J, the gap between germline ends came to 19 bases. For the CDR3, the DNA is TGCAGTGCGACCGTCCGGCTTGGCGGAACAGATACGCAGTATTTT. Translating it yields CSATVRLGGTDTQYF.

This clonotype was counted at least ten times. The chain carries TRBV28 and TRBJ2-1, with D possibly matching TRBD2 (5 bases). The CDR3 has 11 residues. Germline CDR1 reads MDHEN; CDR2 reads SYDVKM. V lost 2 bases, J lost 14 bases, and 10 bases lay in between. The chain's CDR3 is CASSLGGFEFF. CDR3 nucleotides: TGTGCCAGCAGTTTAGGCGGGTTCGAGTTCTTC.

This clonotype was found many times. This chain uses TRBV20-1 with TRBJ2-1; 9 bases are shared with TRBD1. Germline-derived CDR1 and CDR2 are DFQATT and SNEGSKA (reference sequence). With V trimmed by 5 bases and J by 10 bases, 12 bases remained unmatched. This CDR3 has 14 residues. CDR3: CSARLPTGGREQFF. In DNA, the CDR3 is TGCAGTGCTCGGCTCCCCACAGGGGGCCGAGAGCAGTTCTTC.

This chain connects TRBV6-2 or TRBV6-3 to TRBJ2-2; D might be TRBD2 (5 bases). The CDR3 extends over 15 amino acids. CDR1 and CDR2 from the germline V gene are MNHEY and SVGEGT. With 4 bases removed from V and 8 bases from J, the gap between germline ends came to 17 bases. CDR3 amino acids: CASSFRTVPTGELFF. The CDR3 DNA reads as TGTGCCAGCAGTTTTAGGACTGTACCTACGGGGGAGCTGTTTTTT.

The chain employs TRBV7-9 and TRBJ1-4; TRBD1 might be the D (6 bases). Looked up from germline, CDR1 is SEHNR and CDR2 is FQNEAQ (reference sequence). V was cut by 0 bases and J by 8 bases, with 13 bases left in between. This CDR3 is built from 15 residues. CDR3 in DNA: TGTGCCAGCAGCTTAGCTGGGGGGCGCGAAGAAAAACTGTTTTTT. Translated: CASSLAGGREEKLFF.

This clonotype was recorded at least ten times. This chain uses TRBV2 with TRBJ1-6; 7 nucleotides agree with TRBD1. The CDR3 is made up of 14 amino acids. Germline CDR1 and CDR2: SNHLY and FYNNEI. After removal of 6 bases from V and 5 bases from J, the junction contained 4 bases not matched to a gene. CDR3 DNA: TGTGCCAGCAGCCAGACAGGGAATAATTCACCCCTCCACTTT. It specifies CASSQTGNNSPLHF.

The V call is TRBV15, the J call TRBJ2-5; maybe TRBD1 (5 bases). Germline assignment: CDR1 LNHNV and CDR2 YYDKDF (reference sequence). The CDR3 runs 14 residues. The germline V and J ends were trimmed by 5 bases and 5 bases, with 15 bases remaining between them. DNA of the CDR3: TGTGCCACCAGCCGACCCGGGTCAGGGGAGACCCAGTACTTC. Encoded protein: CATSRPGSGETQYF.

Remarks on this clonotype: A much larger clone differs by one base, so this may be a read error. The genes are TRBV28 and TRBJ2-1, with 11 bases that match TRBD2. The CDR3 has 17 amino acids. Germline assignment: CDR1 MDHEN and CDR2 SYDVKM. This CDR3 is CACRDDRVGTSGNEQFF. In DNA form, the CDR3 reads TGTGCCTGCAGGGACGACAGGGTGGGGACTAGCGGCAATGAGCAGTTCTTC.

Ten or more counts support this clonotype. This chain uses TRBV27 with TRBJ2-3; 13 bases map to TRBD2. This CDR3 spans 16 amino acids. CDR1 MNHEY and CDR2 SMNVEV come from the germline V gene (reference sequence). V trimming: 7 bases; J trimming: 0 bases; junction bases outside the gene matches: 4. DNA for the CDR3: TGTGCCAGCAAACTAGCGGGAGGGGTTAGCACAGATACGCAGTATTTT. Protein product: CASKLAGGVSTDTQYF.

Remarks on this clonotype: This clone may be a read error of a much larger clone one base away. The gene calls are TRBV29-1 and TRBJ2-3; D uncertain. The end of the DNA fits TRBJ2-5 better, so the J call may be wrong. This CDR3 has 14 amino acids. Germline V gene data show CDR1 as SQVTM and CDR2 as ANQGSEA. CDR3 region: CNVEGHLKRETQYF. CDR3 coding DNA: TGCAACGTTGAAGGTCACTTGAAGAGAGAGACCCAGTACTTC.

This clonotype was seen at least ten times. The chain couples TRBV7-8 to TRBJ2-7; D is tentatively TRBD1 or TRBD2 (5 bases each). Deletions cut 4 bases from V and 3 bases from J, with 16 bases between. Germline V gene sequence: CDR1 SGHVS, CDR2 FQNEAQ. CDR3 size: 15 residues. CDR3 residues: CASSYSRGDLYEQYF. CDR3 DNA sequence: TGTGCCAGCAGCTATAGCAGAGGGGACCTCTACGAGCAGTACTTC.

This clonotype was picked up many times. The chain recombines TRBV10-3 with TRBJ1-5; possible D gene TRBD1, 6 bases. Germline CDR1 and CDR2: ENHRY and SYGVKD. This CDR3 contains 13 residues. Trimming cost V 0 bases and J 7 bases, with 7 bases left between them. CDR3 sequence (DNA): TGTGCCATCAGTGAGTCGAGGGGGCAGCCCCAGCATTTT. It translates to CAISESRGQPQHF.

The CDR3 region has the DNA TGTGCCAGCAGCTTAGTTTCTGGAGACTACGAGCAGTACTTC. Its protein product is CASSLVSGDYEQYF. This sequence joins TRBV5-5 and TRBJ2-7; no clear D gene. V was shortened by 2 bases and J by 3 bases, with 12 bases between the two germline ends. This CDR3 is 14 amino acids long. Per the germline V gene, CDR1 is SGHKS and CDR2 is YYEKEE (reference sequence).

Many counts were recorded for this clonotype. The rearrangement links TRBV20-1 to TRBJ1-2, with a weak D call TRBD1 (6 bases). Trimming removed 3 bases from V and 0 bases from J, with 11 bases in between. Germline CDR1 reads DFQATT; CDR2 reads SNEGSKA (reference sequence). CDR3 length equals 14 residues. The CDR3 here is CSARGQITNYGYTF. DNA for the CDR3: TGCAGTGCTAGGGGACAAATAACTAACTATGGCTACACCTTC.

There are many counts of this clonotype. The chain links TRBV19 to TRBJ2-3; TRBD1 matches at 8 bases. Germline CDR1 LNHDA, CDR2 SQIVND (reference sequence). Losses at the gene ends were 7 bases for V and 5 bases for J; bases not matched to a gene: 8. This CDR3 spans 14 amino acids. The CDR3 sequence: CASTPLQGGDTQYF. For the CDR3, the DNA is TGTGCCAGTACTCCCCTACAGGGGGGAGATACGCAGTATTTT.

There are many counts of this clonotype. This chain links TRBV6-2 or TRBV6-3 with TRBJ2-7, with D unresolved. V shed 6 bases and J shed 5 bases, with 11 bases lying between them. The CDR3 sequence is 12 residues long. Germline values: CDR1 MNHEY, CDR2 SVGEGT. CDR3 protein: CASSPFGDEQYF. DNA of the CDR3: TGTGCCAGCAGCCCGTTTGGGGACGAGCAGTACTTC.

This clonotype was counted only a few times. In this CDR3 the conserved last residue, phenylalanine or tryptophan, is missing, so a read error is likely. The genes are TRBV7-2 and TRBJ2-1; 12 bases agree with TRBD2. V trimming: 0 bases; J trimming: 7 bases; junction bases outside the gene matches: 10. CDR1 and CDR2 (germline): SGHTA, FQGNSA. The CDR3 contains 18 residues. CDR3: CASSLAVFLAGGRNEQFL. The CDR3 DNA is TGTGCCAGCAGCTTAGCCGTTTTCCTAGCGGGAGGGAGGAATGAGCAGTTCCTC.

There are many counts of this clonotype. CDR3 loop: CASSLTGGGTTGELFF. The CDR3 DNA reads TGTGCCAGCAGCTTAACGGGAGGCGGGACCACCGGGGAGCTGTTTTTT. The chain couples TRBV7-3 to TRBJ2-2; TRBD2 might be the D (6 bases). V was trimmed by 0 bases and J by 4 bases, leaving 12 bases between them. The CDR3 is 16 residues long. The V gene's germline CDR1 is SGHTA and CDR2 FQGTGA.

In its sample, this clonotype was seen many times. The J gene is TRBJ2-1, the V gene TRBV20-1; unclear D gene. Germline V CDR1 and CDR2: DFQATT, SNEGSKA (reference sequence). CDR3 length: 16 amino acids. The ends were cut back, 0 bases at V and 4 bases at J, with 16 bases in the middle. CDR3 region: CSARDLVTLQYNEQFF. The CDR3 coding sequence is TGCAGTGCTAGAGATCTTGTGACTCTTCAATACAATGAGCAGTTCTTC.

This clonotype has at least ten counts. The chain has TRBV29-1 and TRBJ2-1; tentatively, D is TRBD2 (7 bases). Germline-derived CDR1 and CDR2 are SQVTM and ANQGSEA. Trimming left V 4 bases short and J 4 bases short, with 20 bases between. The CDR3 runs to 16 residues. The CDR3 bases are TGCAGCGTTGGGGGAGGAGGGGGGAGGGGTTACAATGAGCAGTTCTTC. Translated, it gives CSVGGGGGRGYNEQFF.

This clonotype was seen many times. CDR3 bases: TGTGCCAGCAGCCAGTGGGGGCGCAATGAAGAGACCCAGTACTTC. Its protein product is CASSQWGRNEETQYF. The chain employs TRBV6-1 and TRBJ2-5; TRBD1 is a possible D gene (6 bases). Trimming cost V 6 bases and J 3 bases, with 17 bases left between them. CDR1 and CDR2 from the germline V gene are MNHNS and SASEGT. The CDR3 loop spans 15 amino acids.

In this sample, this clonotype turned up many times. The genes are TRBV29-1 and TRBJ1-4; 8 bases match TRBD1. The CDR3 runs to 15 residues. V was pared by 6 bases and J by 6 bases, with 12 bases of the junction left unmatched. Germline CDR1 reads SQVTM; CDR2 reads ANQGSEA. CDR3 sequence reads: CSVRGQELNYEKLFF. CDR3 DNA sequence: TGCAGCGTACGGGGACAGGAGCTTAACTATGAAAAACTGTTTTTT.

This clonotype was seen repeatedly, ten times or more. J is TRBJ2-3 and V is TRBV27, with a weak D call TRBD2 (6 bases). Germline assignment: CDR1 MNHEY and CDR2 SMNVEV (reference sequence). The V gene lost 3 bases and the J gene lost 0 bases, with 10 bases spanning the gap. CDR3 size: 15 residues. The CDR3 reads CASSFRDSSTDTQYF. CDR3 nucleotides: TGTGCCAGCAGTTTCCGGGACTCTAGCACAGATACGCAGTATTTT.

This chain links TRBV7-9 with TRBJ2-5; 13 nucleotides align to TRBD2. J gave up 1 base and V 0 bases, and 2 bases lay outside the gene matches. The CDR3 runs to 17 residues. Germline CDR1 and CDR2: SEHNR and FQNEAQ (reference sequence). The CDR3 DNA reads TGTGCCAGCAGCTTAGCAGGGACTAGCGGGGTCCAAGAGACCCAGTACTTC. Translating it yields CASSLAGTSGVQETQYF. Full variable domain (missing parts from reference TRBV7-9 and TRBJ2-5): DTGVSQNPRHKITKRGQNVTFRCDPISEHNRLYWYRQTLGQGPEFLTYFQNEAQLEKSRLLSDRFSAERPKGSFSTLEIQRTEQGDSAMYLCASSLAGTSGVQETQYFGPGTRLLVL.

This clonotype was recorded many times. V is TRBV24-1 and J is TRBJ2-7; no clear D gene. V lost 5 bases and J lost 3, with 7 bases in between. CDR3 size: 12 residues. Per germline, CDR1 KGHDR and CDR2 SFDVKD. The CDR3 bases are TGTGCCACCAGTGCCCTTGGCTACGAGCAGTACTTC. Protein: CATSALGYEQYF.